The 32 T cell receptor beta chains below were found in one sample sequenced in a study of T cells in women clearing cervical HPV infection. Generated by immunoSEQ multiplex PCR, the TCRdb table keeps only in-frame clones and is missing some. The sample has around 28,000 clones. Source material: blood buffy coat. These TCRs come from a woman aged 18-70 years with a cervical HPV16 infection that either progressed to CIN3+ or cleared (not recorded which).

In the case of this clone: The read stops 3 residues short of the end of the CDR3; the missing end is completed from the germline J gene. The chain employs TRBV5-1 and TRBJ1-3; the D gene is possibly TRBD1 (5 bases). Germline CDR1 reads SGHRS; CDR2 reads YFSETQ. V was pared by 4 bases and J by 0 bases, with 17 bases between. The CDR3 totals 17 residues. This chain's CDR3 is CASSPLSRAYSGNTIYF. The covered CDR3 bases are TGCGCCAGCAGCCCGTTATCCAGGGCCTACTCTGGAAACACC.

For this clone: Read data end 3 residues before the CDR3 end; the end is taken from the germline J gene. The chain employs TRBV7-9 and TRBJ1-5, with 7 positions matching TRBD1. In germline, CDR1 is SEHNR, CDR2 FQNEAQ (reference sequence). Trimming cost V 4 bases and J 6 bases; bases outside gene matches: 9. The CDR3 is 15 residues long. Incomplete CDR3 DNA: TGTGCCAGCAGCTCCGTGCAGGGGGAAGGTCAGCCC. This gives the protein CASSSVQGEGQP. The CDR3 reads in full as CASSSVQGEGQPQHF.

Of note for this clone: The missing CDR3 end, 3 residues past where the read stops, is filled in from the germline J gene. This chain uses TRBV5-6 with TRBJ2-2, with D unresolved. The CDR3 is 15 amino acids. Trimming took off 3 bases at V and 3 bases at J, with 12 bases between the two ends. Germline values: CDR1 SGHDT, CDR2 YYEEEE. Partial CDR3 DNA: TGTGCCAGCAGCTGGGTAGGGCAGGACACCGGGGAG. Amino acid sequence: CASSWVGQDTGE. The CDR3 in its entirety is CASSWVGQDTGELFF. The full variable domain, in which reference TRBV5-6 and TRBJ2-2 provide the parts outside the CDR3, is DAGVTQSPTHLIKTRGQQVTLRCSPKSGHDTVSWYQQALGQGPQFIFQYYEEEERQRGNFPDRFSGHQFPNYSSELNVNALLLGDSALYLCASSWVGQDTGELFFGEGSRLTVL.

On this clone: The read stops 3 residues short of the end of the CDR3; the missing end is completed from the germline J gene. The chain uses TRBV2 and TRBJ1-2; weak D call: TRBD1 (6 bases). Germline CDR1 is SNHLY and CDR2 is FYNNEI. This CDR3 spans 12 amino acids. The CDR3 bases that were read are TGTGCCAGCAGTCGACAGGCTTACGAC. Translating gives CASSRQAYD. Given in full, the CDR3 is CASSRQAYDYTF.

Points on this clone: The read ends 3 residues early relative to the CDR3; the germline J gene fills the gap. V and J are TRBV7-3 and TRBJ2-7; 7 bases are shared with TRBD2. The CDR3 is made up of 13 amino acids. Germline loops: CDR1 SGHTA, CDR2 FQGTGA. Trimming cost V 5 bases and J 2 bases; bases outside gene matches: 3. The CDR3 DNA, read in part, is TGTGCCAGCAGCCCTCGGGGGGCCTACGAG. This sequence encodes CASSPRGAYE. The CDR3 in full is CASSPRGAYEQYF.

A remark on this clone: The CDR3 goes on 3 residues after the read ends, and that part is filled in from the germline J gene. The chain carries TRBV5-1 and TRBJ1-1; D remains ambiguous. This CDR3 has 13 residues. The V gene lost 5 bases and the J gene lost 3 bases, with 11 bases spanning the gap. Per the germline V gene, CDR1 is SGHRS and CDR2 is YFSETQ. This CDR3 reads CASRSSGYTEAFF. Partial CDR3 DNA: TGCGCCAGCAGGTCGTCAGGTTACACTGAA.

The DNA read from the CDR3 is TGTGCCAGCAGCCCAGACAGGGGCCATAGCAATCAGCCG. Translated, it gives CASSPDRGHSNQP. The CDR3 reads in full as CASSPDRGHSNQPQYF. The chain employs TRBV7-8 and TRBJ2-3; 8 bases are shared with TRBD1. With the read ending 3 residues before the CDR3 end, the germline J gene is used to fill in that end. Germline CDR1 SGHVS, CDR2 FQNEAQ. This CDR3 region has 16 residues.

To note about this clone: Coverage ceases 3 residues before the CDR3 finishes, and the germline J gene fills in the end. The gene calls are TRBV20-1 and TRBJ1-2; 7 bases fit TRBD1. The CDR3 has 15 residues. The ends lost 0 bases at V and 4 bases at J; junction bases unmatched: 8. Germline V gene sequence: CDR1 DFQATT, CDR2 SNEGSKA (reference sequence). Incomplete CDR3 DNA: TGCAGTGCTAGAGACCGAGGCAGGGGGGTCTATGGC. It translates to CSARDRGRGVYG. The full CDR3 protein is CSARDRGRGVYGYTF.

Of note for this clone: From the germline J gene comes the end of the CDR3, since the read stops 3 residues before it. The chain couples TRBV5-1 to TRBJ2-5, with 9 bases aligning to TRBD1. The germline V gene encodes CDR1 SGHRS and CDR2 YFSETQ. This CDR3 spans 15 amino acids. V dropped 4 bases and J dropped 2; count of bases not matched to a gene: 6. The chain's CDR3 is CASSPRDREQETQYF. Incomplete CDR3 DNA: TGCGCCAGCAGCCCGCGGGACAGGGAGCAAGAGACC. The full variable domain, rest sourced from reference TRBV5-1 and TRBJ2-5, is KAGVTQTPRYLIKTRGQQVTLSCSPISGHRSVSWYQQTPGQGLQFLFEYFSETQRNKGNFPGRFSGRQFSNSRSEMNVSTLELGDSALYLCASSPRDREQETQYFGPGTRLLVL.

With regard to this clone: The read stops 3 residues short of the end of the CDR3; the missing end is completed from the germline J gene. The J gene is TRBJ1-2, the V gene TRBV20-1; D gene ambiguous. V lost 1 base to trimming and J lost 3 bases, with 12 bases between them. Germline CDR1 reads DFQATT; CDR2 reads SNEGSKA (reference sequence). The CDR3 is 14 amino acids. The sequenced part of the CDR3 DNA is TGCAGTGCTAGAGTCACCGAACTCTACTATGGC. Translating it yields CSARVTELYYG. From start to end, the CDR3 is CSARVTELYYGYTF.

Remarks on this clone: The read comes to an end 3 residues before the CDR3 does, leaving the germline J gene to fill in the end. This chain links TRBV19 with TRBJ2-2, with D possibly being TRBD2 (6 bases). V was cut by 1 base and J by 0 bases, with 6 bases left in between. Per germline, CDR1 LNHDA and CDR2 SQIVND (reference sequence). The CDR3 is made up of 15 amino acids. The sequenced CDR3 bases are TGTGCCAGTAGTATAGGCGGGACGAACACCGGGGAG. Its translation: CASSIGGTNTGE. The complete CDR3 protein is CASSIGGTNTGELFF.

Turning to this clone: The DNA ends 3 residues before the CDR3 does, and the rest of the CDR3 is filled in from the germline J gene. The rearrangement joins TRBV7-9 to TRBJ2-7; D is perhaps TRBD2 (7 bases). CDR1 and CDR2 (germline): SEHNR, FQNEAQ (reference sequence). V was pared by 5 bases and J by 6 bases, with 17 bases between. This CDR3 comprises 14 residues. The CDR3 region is CASSPRGRDREQYF. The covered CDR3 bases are TGTGCCAGCAGCCCGAGGGGGAGGGACCGCGAG.

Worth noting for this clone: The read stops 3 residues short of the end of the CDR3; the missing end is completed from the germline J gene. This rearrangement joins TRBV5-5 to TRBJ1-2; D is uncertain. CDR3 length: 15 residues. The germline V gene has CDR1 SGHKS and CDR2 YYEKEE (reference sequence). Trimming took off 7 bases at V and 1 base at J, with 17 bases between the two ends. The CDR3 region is CASRASLGSNYGYTF. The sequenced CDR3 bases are TGTGCCAGCCGAGCTAGCCTTGGAAGTAACTATGGC.

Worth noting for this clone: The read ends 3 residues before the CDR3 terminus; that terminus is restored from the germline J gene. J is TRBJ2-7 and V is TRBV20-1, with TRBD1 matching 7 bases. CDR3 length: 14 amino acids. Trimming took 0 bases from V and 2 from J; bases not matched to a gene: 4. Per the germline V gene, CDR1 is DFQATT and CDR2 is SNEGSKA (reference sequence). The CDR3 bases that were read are TGCAGTGCTAGAGATCCCACAGGGGCCTACGAG. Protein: CSARDPTGAYE. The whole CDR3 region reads CSARDPTGAYEQYF.

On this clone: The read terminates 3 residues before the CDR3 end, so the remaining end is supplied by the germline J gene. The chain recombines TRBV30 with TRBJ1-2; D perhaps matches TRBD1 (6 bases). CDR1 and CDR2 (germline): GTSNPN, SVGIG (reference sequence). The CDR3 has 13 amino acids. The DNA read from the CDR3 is TGTGCCTGGAGCCTAGGGGGGGCGCGGGGC. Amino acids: CAWSLGGARG. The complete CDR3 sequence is CAWSLGGARGYTF.

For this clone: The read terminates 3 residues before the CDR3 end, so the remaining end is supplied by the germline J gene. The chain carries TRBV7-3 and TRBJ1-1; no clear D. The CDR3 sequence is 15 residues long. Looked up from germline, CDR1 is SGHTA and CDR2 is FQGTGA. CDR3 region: CASSLLAGELGEAFF. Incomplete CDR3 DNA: TGTGCCAGCAGCTTACTAGCGGGAGAATTAGGTGAG.

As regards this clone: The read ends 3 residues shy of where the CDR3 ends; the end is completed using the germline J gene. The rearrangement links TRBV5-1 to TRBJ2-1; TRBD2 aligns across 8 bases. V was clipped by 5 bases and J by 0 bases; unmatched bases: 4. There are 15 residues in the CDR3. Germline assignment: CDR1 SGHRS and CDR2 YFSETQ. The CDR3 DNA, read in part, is TGCGCCAGCAGACTGAGCGGGAGCTCCTACAATGAG. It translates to CASRLSGSSYNE. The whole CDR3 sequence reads CASRLSGSSYNEQFF. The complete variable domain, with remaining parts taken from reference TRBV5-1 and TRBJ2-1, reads KAGVTQTPRYLIKTRGQQVTLSCSPISGHRSVSWYQQTPGQGLQFLFEYFSETQRNKGNFPGRFSGRQFSNSRSEMNVSTLELGDSALYLCASRLSGSSYNEQFFGPGTRLTVL.

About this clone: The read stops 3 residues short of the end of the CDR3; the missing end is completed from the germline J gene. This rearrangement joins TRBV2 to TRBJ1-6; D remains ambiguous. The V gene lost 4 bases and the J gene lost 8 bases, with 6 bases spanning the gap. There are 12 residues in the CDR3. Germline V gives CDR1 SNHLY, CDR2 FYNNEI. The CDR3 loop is CASSVGDSPLHF. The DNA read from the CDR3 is TGTGCCAGCAGTGTCGGGGATTCACCC.

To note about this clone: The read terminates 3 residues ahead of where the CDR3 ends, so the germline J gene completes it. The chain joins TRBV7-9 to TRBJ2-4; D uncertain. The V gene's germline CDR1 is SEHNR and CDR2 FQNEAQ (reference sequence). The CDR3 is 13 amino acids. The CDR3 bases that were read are TGTGCCAGCAGCTTAGAGGCAGAAGATGGT. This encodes CASSLEAEDG. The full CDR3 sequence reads CASSLEAEDGQYF.

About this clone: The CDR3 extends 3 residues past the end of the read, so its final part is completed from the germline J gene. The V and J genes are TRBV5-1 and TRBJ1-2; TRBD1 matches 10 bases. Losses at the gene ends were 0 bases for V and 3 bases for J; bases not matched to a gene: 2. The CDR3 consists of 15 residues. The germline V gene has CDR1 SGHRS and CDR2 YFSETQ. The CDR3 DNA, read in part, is TGCGCCAGCAGCTTGGGAGGACAGGGGGACTATGGC. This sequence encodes CASSLGGQGDYG. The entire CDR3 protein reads CASSLGGQGDYGYTF.

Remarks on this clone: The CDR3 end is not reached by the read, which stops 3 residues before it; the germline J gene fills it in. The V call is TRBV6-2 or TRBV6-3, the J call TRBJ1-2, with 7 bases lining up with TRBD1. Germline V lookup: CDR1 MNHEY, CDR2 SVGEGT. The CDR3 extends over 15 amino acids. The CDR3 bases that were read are TGTGCCAGCAGTTACGGGGGCAGGGGGACCTACGAC. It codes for CASSYGGRGTYD. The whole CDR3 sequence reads CASSYGGRGTYDYTF.

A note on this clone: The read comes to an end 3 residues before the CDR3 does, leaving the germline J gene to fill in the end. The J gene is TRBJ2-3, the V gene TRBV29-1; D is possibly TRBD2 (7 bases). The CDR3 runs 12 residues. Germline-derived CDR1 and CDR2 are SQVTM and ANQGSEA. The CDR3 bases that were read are TGCAGCGTTGGAGGGGGGGATCAGCCG. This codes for CSVGGGDQP. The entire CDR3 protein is CSVGGGDQPQYF.

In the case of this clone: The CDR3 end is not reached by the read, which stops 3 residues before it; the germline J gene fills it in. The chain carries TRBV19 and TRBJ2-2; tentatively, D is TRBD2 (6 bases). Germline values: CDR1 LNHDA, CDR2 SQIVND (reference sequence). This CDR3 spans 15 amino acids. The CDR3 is CASSIYGGNREKLFF. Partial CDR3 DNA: TGTGCCAGTAGTATTTATGGGGGGAATAGAGAAAAG.

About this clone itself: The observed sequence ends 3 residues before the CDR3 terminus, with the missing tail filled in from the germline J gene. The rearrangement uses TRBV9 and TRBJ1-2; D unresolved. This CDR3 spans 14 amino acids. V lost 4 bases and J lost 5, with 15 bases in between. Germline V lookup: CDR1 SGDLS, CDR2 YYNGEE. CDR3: CASSLTGGWYGYTF. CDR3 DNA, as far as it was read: TGTGCCAGCAGCCTGACTGGTGGTTGGTATGGC.

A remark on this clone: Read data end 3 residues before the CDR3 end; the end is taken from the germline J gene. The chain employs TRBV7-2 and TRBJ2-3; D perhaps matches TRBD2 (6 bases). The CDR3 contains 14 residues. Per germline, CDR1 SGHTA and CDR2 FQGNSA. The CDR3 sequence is CASSPPGEQETQYF. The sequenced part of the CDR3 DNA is TGTGCCAGCAGCCCCCCGGGGGAGCAAGAGACG.

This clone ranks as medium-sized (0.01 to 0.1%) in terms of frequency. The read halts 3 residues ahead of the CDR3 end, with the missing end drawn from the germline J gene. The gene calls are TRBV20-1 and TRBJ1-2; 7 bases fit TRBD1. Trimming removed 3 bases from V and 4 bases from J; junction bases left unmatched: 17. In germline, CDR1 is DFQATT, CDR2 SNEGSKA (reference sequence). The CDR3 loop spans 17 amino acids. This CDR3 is CSARAPQGQPTAYGYTF. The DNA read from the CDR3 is TGCAGTGCTAGGGCCCCCCAGGGACAGCCTACCGCCTATGGC.

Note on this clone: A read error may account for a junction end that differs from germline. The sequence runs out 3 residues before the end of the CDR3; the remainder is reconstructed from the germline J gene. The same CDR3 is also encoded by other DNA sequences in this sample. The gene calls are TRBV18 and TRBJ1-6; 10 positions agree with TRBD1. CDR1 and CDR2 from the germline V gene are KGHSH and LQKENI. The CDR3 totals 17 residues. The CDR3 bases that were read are TGTGCCAGCTCCCCGGATGGGACAGGGGTGAAGAATTCCCCC. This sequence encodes CASSPDGTGVKNSP. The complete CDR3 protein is CASSPDGTGVKNSPLHF.

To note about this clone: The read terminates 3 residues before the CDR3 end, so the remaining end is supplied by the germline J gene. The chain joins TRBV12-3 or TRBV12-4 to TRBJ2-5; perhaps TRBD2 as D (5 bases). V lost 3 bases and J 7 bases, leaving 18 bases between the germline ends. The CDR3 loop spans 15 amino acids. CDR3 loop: CASSLVTAVPRTQYF. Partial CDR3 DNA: TGTGCCAGCAGTTTGGTAACAGCGGTCCCGAGGACC.

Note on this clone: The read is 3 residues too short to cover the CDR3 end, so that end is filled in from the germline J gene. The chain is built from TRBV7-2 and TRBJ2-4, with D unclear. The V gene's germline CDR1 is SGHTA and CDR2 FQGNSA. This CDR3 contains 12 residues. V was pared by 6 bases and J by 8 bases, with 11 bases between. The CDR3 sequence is CASRPHSDIQYF. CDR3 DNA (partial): TGTGCCAGCAGACCGCATTCAGACATT.

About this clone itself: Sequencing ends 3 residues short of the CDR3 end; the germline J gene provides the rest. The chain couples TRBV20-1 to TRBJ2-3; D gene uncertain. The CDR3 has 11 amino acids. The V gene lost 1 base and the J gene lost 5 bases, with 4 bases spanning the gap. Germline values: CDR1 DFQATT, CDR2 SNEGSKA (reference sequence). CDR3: CSARAGDTQYF. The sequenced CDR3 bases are TGCAGTGCTAGAGCGGGAGATACG.

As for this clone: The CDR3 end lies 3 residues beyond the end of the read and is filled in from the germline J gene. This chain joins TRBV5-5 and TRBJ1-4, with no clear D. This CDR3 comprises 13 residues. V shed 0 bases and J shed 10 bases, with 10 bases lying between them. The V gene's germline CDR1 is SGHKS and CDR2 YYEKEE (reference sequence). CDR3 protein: CASSLVGSGKLFF. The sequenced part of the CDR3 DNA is TGTGCCAGCAGCTTGGTCGGTTCTGGAAAA.

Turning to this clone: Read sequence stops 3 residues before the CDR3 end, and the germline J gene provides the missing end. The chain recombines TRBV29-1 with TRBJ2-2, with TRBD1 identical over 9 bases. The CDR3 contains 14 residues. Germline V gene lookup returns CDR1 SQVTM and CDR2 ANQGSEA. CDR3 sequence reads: CSVKFDRGYEKLFF. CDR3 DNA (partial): TGCAGCGTTAAGTTCGACAGGGGGTATGAAAAG.